This T cell receptor (beta chain) was sequenced for a study of blood T cell repertoires in COVID-19. Study summary: From T cells, B-cell-depleted T cells, or PBMCs came the material, which was cDNA or gDNA.

V gave up 3 bases and J gave up 5 bases, with 4 bases separating them. The CDR3 has 11 residues. Germline V gives CDR1 MNHEY, CDR2 SVGEGT. Sequenced by immunoSEQ multiplex PCR; TCRdb stores in-frame clones only, minus some. The table lists 200,000 to 300,000 clones, 80% to 95% of them singletons. Sequencing was done on a sample of peripheral blood. The receptor was isolated from a young adult with COVID-19, enrolled during active disease. The chain joins TRBV6-2 or TRBV6-3 to TRBJ1-2; D gene ambiguous. CDR3: CASSYSYGYTF. The CDR3 DNA sequence: TGTGCCAGCAGTTATTCGTATGGCTACACCTTC.